The entry below describes one T cell receptor (beta chain). The antigen is unknown. The sample comes from a study of early T cells in non-severe SARS-CoV-2 infection. As for the study in general: Sequencing of bulk RNA from unsorted whole blood was done, without chain pairing. General study findings and limits: Private and CD4 specificities were missed by VDJdb matching, which favored anti-spike CD8 responses.

TCRdb recomputed calls from the 5' RACE reads with MiXCR, one row per CDR3 protein. The table has tens of thousands of distinct CDR3 sequences, approximately 13% seen once. The CDR3 runs to 13 residues. V was pared by 5 bases and J by 6 bases, with 6 bases of the junction left unmatched. CDR1 is MDHEN, CDR2 SYDVKM, per germline. The source material was whole blood. The V call is TRBV28, the J call TRBJ2-7, with 8 positions matching TRBD1. This sequence was found in an adult who was a healthcare worker with PCR-confirmed SARS-CoV-2 infection or an uninfected control (not recorded which). CDR3 in amino acids: CASSQGQGREQYF. Here the CDR3 DNA reads TGTGCCAGCAGTCAAGGACAGGGACGCGAGCAGTACTTC.